These 17 T cell receptor beta chains were all obtained from the same sample, sequenced in a study of OX40 agonist ivuxolimab in advanced cancers. Here immunoSEQ multiplex PCR was the method, and the copy in TCRdb shows in-frame clones only, minus some. The sample has about 20,000 clones, about 81% seen once; the top ten hold approximately 15%. Sample: CD4+ or CD8+ T cells sorted from blood, taken in a trial of the OX40 agonist ivuxolimab. Every receptor here comes from an adult with an advanced solid tumor such as melanoma, head and neck, liver or kidney cancer.

V and J are TRBV7-6 and TRBJ1-1, with D uncertain. The V gene lost 2 bases and the J gene lost 3 bases, with 16 bases spanning the gap. CDR1 SGHVS and CDR2 FNYEAQ come from the germline V gene. CDR3 length equals 16 residues. CDR3 in DNA: TGTGCCAGCAGCTTACGTATATCAGGATCAGACACTGAAGCTTTCTTT. Encoded protein: CASSLRISGSDTEAFF.

The chain links TRBV5-1 to TRBJ2-2; no clear D. Trimming took 1 base from V and 1 from J, leaving 8 bases between them. This CDR3 spans 15 amino acids. Germline V gene sequence: CDR1 SGHRS, CDR2 YFSETQ. This chain's CDR3 is CASSLMSKNTGELFF. DNA for the CDR3: TGCGCCAGCAGCTTGATGAGTAAGAACACCGGGGAGCTGTTTTTT.

The rearrangement joins TRBV21-1 to TRBJ2-7; TRBD1 reflects the table's D call only, with no check against the DNA. TRBV21-1 is flagged as a pseudogene. This CDR3 is built from 15 residues. The CDR3 loop reads CASSAKTGVEDEQYF. The CDR3 nucleotides read TGTGCCAGCAGCGCTAAGACAGGGGTTGAAGACGAGCAGTACTTC.

This chain uses TRBV15 with TRBJ2-4; no firm D call. The CDR3 extends over 17 amino acids. Between the trimmed V and J ends, which lost 5 bases and 4 bases, there was a span of 21 bases. The germline gives CDR1 LNHNV, CDR2 YYDKDF (reference sequence). CDR3 DNA: TGTGCCACCAGCGGATTGCAGACGGGCCAGGATAAAAACATTCAGTACTTC. Translation gives CATSGLQTGQDKNIQYF. The whole variable domain, remainder taken from reference TRBV15 and TRBJ2-4, is DAMVIQNPRYQVTQFGKPVTLSCSQTLNHNVMYWYQQKSSQAPKLLFHYYDKDFNNEADTPDNFQSRRPNTSFCFLDIRSPGLGDTAMYLCATSGLQTGQDKNIQYFGAGTRLSVL.

This chain joins TRBV5-3 and TRBJ2-7, with TRBD1 matching over 9 bases. TRBV5-3 is treated as an ORF (open reading frame) with a function not yet certain. The CDR3 runs 14 residues. V dropped 8 bases and J dropped 3; count of bases not matched to a gene: 9. Here the CDR3 reads CASTGTGIRYEQYF. In DNA form, the CDR3 reads TGTGCCAGCACCGGGACAGGGATACGCTACGAGCAGTACTTC.

This chain joins TRBV18 and TRBJ2-1; TRBD2 is a possible D gene (6 bases). Trimming removed 6 bases at V and 6 bases at J, with 18 bases between. CDR3 size: 15 residues. The germline CDR1 and CDR2 sequences are KGHSH and LQKENI. CDR3 sequence reads: CASSPKAGFGNEQFF. CDR3 DNA: TGTGCCAGCTCCCCCAAAGCGGGTTTCGGCAATGAGCAGTTCTTC.

The rearrangement links TRBV6-6 to TRBJ2-7; TRBD2 agrees at 12 bases. The germline V gene has CDR1 MNHNY and CDR2 SVGAGI (reference sequence). Trimming cost V 6 bases and J 4 bases; bases outside gene matches: 10. The CDR3 contains 16 residues. The CDR3 here is CASSDLAGGGLYEQYF. CDR3 nucleotide sequence: TGTGCCAGCAGCGATCTAGCGGGAGGGGGCTTATACGAGCAGTACTTC.

The V call is TRBV5-4, the J call TRBJ1-1; 7 bases fit TRBD1. The CDR3 extends over 13 amino acids. The V segment lost 4 bases and the J segment 5 bases; nucleotides outside the gene matches: 5. Germline V gene sequence: CDR1 SGHNT, CDR2 YYREEE (reference sequence). CDR3 residues: CASSLRGSTEAFF. The CDR3 region has the DNA TGTGCCAGCAGCCTCAGGGGGAGTACTGAAGCTTTCTTT.

This clone appeared a few times. This chain links TRBV5-5 with TRBJ2-1, with 8 bases matching TRBD2. Germline V CDR1 and CDR2: SGHKS, YYEKEE (reference sequence). V trimming: 3 bases; J trimming: 2 bases; junction bases outside the gene matches: 4. This CDR3 is 15 amino acids long. The CDR3 spells CASSWSSGPYNEQFF. In nucleotides, the CDR3 is TGTGCCAGCAGCTGGTCTAGCGGGCCCTACAATGAGCAGTTCTTC.

This CDR3 is CASSLLSQGGELFF. DNA of the CDR3: TGTGCCAGCAGCTTACTCAGCCAGGGCGGGGAGCTGTTTTTT. The chain employs TRBV11-2 and TRBJ2-2; D might be TRBD1 (5 bases). Germline values: CDR1 SGHAT, CDR2 FQNNGV. The length of the CDR3 is 14 residues. V dropped 2 bases and J dropped 7 bases, with 11 bases sitting between them.

This chain links TRBV11-1 with TRBJ2-5; no firm D call. Germline values: CDR1 SGHAT, CDR2 FQDESV (reference sequence). CDR3 size: 13 residues. Trimming pared 3 bases from V and 1 base from J, leaving 6 bases between. This CDR3 is CASSFVVQETQYF. The CDR3 DNA is TGTGCCAGCAGCTTTGTCGTCCAAGAGACCCAGTACTTC.

The chain is built from TRBV19 and TRBJ2-3, with D uncertain. V was cut by 6 bases and J by 0 bases, with 7 bases left in between. Germline CDR1 is LNHDA and CDR2 is SQIVND (reference sequence). This CDR3 spans 13 amino acids. The CDR3 sequence: CASRPQSTDTQYF. CDR3 nucleotides: TGTGCCAGTAGACCACAGAGCACAGATACGCAGTATTTT.

V and J are TRBV6-5 and TRBJ1-5, with D perhaps TRBD1 (5 bases). CDR1 MNHEY and CDR2 SVGAGI come from the germline V gene. CDR3 size: 15 residues. Trimming removed 6 bases from V and 2 bases from J, with 14 bases in between. DNA of the CDR3: TGTGCCAGCAGCCGAGACGGGGCGGGCAATCAGCCCCAGCATTTT. It is translated as CASSRDGAGNQPQHF.

The chain carries TRBV9 and TRBJ2-7, with TRBD2 identical over 7 bases. V was clipped by 2 bases and J by 0 bases; unmatched bases: 5. The CDR3 totals 15 residues. Per the germline V gene, CDR1 is SGDLS and CDR2 is YYNGEE. The CDR3 here is CASSVASGDSYEQYF. The DNA for the CDR3 is TGTGCCAGCAGCGTCGCCAGCGGGGACTCCTACGAGCAGTACTTC.

This sequence joins TRBV6-1 and TRBJ2-2, with D hard to call. V was trimmed by 7 bases and J by 1 base, leaving 4 bases between them. This CDR3 comprises 12 residues. CDR1 is MNHNS, CDR2 SASEGT, per germline. The CDR3 is CASNGNTGELFF. The CDR3 DNA sequence: TGTGCCAGCAACGGGAACACCGGGGAGCTGTTTTTT.

The J gene is TRBJ2-3, the V gene TRBV6-6, with TRBD1 matching 9 bases. Per germline, CDR1 MNHNY and CDR2 SVGAGI (reference sequence). This CDR3 comprises 15 residues. Losses at the gene ends were 6 bases for V and 6 bases for J; bases not matched to a gene: 10. The chain's CDR3 is CASRPGTGQGDTQYF. CDR3 coding DNA: TGTGCCAGCAGACCCGGGACAGGGCAAGGGGATACGCAGTATTTT.

With respect to this clone: The identical CDR3 is also encoded by other nucleotide sequences in the sample. V and J are TRBV20-1 and TRBJ1-1; D ambiguous. Germline V gives CDR1 DFQATT, CDR2 SNEGSKA (reference sequence). The CDR3 is 11 amino acids. V lost 0 bases, J lost 5 bases, and 4 bases lay in between. The CDR3 loop is CSARENTEAFF. The CDR3 nucleotides are TGCAGTGCTAGAGAGAATACTGAAGCTTTCTTT.